Below, 20 T cell receptor beta chains from the same sample are listed, as sequenced in a study of T cell responses to AZD1222 COVID-19 vaccine. Clones were read by immunoSEQ multiplex PCR, and TCRdb kept only the in-frame ones, dropping some. The profile shows tens of thousands of clones, approximately 90% of them singletons. The sample consisted of peripheral blood, taken on day 0 of AZD1222 vaccination. These receptors all come from an adult in good health.

The sample holds one count of this clone. The chain carries TRBV6-5 and TRBJ2-7; TRBD2 aligns across 7 bases. The CDR3 has 13 amino acids. Unmatched junction bases numbered 7, after V lost 5 bases and J lost 6 bases. Germline lookup yields CDR1 MNHEY and CDR2 SVGAGI. The DNA for the CDR3 is TGTGCCAGCAGTCGTCCGGGGGGACCCGAGCAGTACTTC. As protein: CASSRPGGPEQYF.

The chain carries TRBV19 and TRBJ1-4; TRBD1 matches 10 bases. Per germline, CDR1 LNHDA and CDR2 SQIVND (reference sequence). The CDR3 loop spans 16 amino acids. V was clipped by 3 bases and J by 7 bases; unmatched bases: 8. CDR3 amino acids: CASSIPRGDRGEKLFF. The CDR3 region has the DNA TGTGCCAGTAGTATCCCCCGAGGGGACAGGGGTGAAAAACTGTTTTTT.

The chain has TRBV6-1 and TRBJ1-5; perhaps TRBD1 as D (6 bases). CDR3 length equals 14 residues. Trimming pared 2 bases from V and 3 bases from J, leaving 8 bases between. Germline V gene lookup returns CDR1 MNHNS and CDR2 SASEGT. CDR3: CASSETGYNQPQHF. The CDR3, as DNA: TGTGCCAGCAGTGAAACAGGGTACAATCAGCCCCAGCATTTT.

The V and J genes are TRBV13 and TRBJ2-1, with D tentatively TRBD1 (5 bases). With 0 bases removed from V and 5 bases from J, the gap between germline ends came to 14 bases. The CDR3 loop spans 16 amino acids. Per germline, CDR1 PRHDT and CDR2 FYEKMQ (reference sequence). CDR3 in amino acids: CASSLGSGWLDNEQFF. The CDR3 nucleotides are TGTGCCAGCAGCTTAGGCTCAGGGTGGCTGGACAATGAGCAGTTCTTC. Using reference TRBV13 and TRBJ2-1 for the parts outside the CDR3, the full variable domain is AAGVIQSPRHLIKEKRETATLKCYPIPRHDTVYWYQQGPGQDPQFLISFYEKMQSDKGSIPDRFSAQQFSDYHSELNMSSLELGDSALYFCASSLGSGWLDNEQFFGPGTRLTVL.

The chain uses TRBV28 and TRBJ1-4, with D hard to call. The CDR3 contains 15 residues. Trimming removed 2 bases from V and 0 bases from J, with 7 bases in between. Germline V gene data show CDR1 as MDHEN and CDR2 as SYDVKM. This CDR3 reads CASSLAGTTNEKLFF. CDR3 bases: TGTGCCAGCAGTTTAGCCGGGACAACTAATGAAAAACTGTTTTTT.

The gene calls are TRBV5-6 and TRBJ2-7, with D uncertain. V was pared by 0 bases and J by 3 bases, with 10 bases between. Germline CDR1 reads SGHDT; CDR2 reads YYEEEE. The CDR3 has 14 residues. CDR3 in amino acids: CASSLERRGYEQYF. CDR3 nucleotides: TGTGCCAGCAGCTTGGAACGTCGAGGCTACGAGCAGTACTTC.

This rearrangement joins TRBV28 to TRBJ1-6; no clear D. From germline, CDR1 is MDHEN and CDR2 SYDVKM. CDR3 length equals 16 residues. The ends were cut back, 6 bases at V and 0 bases at J, with 12 bases in the middle. The DNA for the CDR3 is TGTGCCAGCAGGTCCCCCGCCGGCTCCTATAATTCACCCCTCCACTTT. This translates into CASRSPAGSYNSPLHF.

The genes are TRBV2 and TRBJ1-1; possibly TRBD1 for D (5 bases). Looked up from germline, CDR1 is SNHLY and CDR2 is FYNNEI. Trimming cost V 5 bases and J 4 bases, with 17 bases left between them. CDR3 length: 15 residues. This chain's CDR3 is CASSHRNQVGTEAFF. CDR3 in DNA: TGTGCCAGCAGTCACAGGAATCAAGTAGGCACTGAAGCTTTCTTT.

J is TRBJ2-7 and V is TRBV2, with D maybe TRBD1 (7 bases). Trimming pared 7 bases from V and 0 bases from J, leaving 16 bases between. The CDR3 has 15 residues. The germline V gene has CDR1 SNHLY and CDR2 FYNNEI. CDR3 nucleotides: TGTGCCAGCAAGCAGGGGGGAGGCCTCTCCTACGAGCAGTACTTC. This gives the protein CASKQGGGLSYEQYF. The whole variable domain, remainder taken from reference TRBV2 and TRBJ2-7, is EPEVTQTPSHQVTQMGQEVILRCVPISNHLYFYWYRQILGQKVEFLVSFYNNEISEKSEIFDDQFSVERPDGSNFTLKIRSTKLEDSAMYFCASKQGGGLSYEQYFGPGTRLTVT.

This clone has only one observation. The chain joins TRBV2 to TRBJ1-2; D ambiguous. V dropped 10 bases and J dropped 8 bases, with 11 bases sitting between them. The CDR3 is 10 residues long. Germline V gene sequence: CDR1 SNHLY, CDR2 FYNNEI. The CDR3 DNA follows: TGTGCCACCTCCCGAGGGGGCTACACCTTC. As protein: CATSRGGYTF.

The rearrangement joins TRBV7-2 to TRBJ2-3; D not certain. Between the trimmed V and J ends, which lost 5 bases and 2 bases, there was a span of 2 bases. Germline V gene lookup returns CDR1 SGHTA and CDR2 FQGNSA. This CDR3 region has 11 residues. The CDR3 DNA follows: TGTGCCAGCAGCCCCACAGATACGCAGTATTTT. It translates to CASSPTDTQYF.

The chain joins TRBV27 to TRBJ2-2, with 10 bases lining up with TRBD2. CDR1 and CDR2 from the germline V gene are MNHEY and SMNVEV (reference sequence). The CDR3 runs 18 residues. V lost 3 bases, J lost 1 base, and 8 bases stayed unmatched. Written as DNA, the CDR3 is TGTGCCAGCAGTTTTCAAGGACTAGCGGCCGTGAACACCGGGGAGCTGTTTTTT. The encoded protein is CASSFQGLAAVNTGELFF.

The chain is built from TRBV9 and TRBJ2-1, with 8 bases aligning to TRBD2. The CDR3 contains 20 residues. Looked up from germline, CDR1 is SGDLS and CDR2 is YYNGEE. Trimming took 3 bases from V and 2 from J; bases not matched to a gene: 19. Written as DNA, the CDR3 is TGTGCCAGCAGCGCCCTCGGGCGGGAGGACTTATACAAAACCTACAATGAGCAGTTCTTC. Residues: CASSALGREDLYKTYNEQFF.

The chain has TRBV28 and TRBJ1-2; D gene unclear. CDR3 length: 11 residues. CDR1 is MDHEN and CDR2 is SYDVKM in the germline V gene. V lost 2 bases and J 10 bases, leaving 8 bases between the germline ends. CDR3 amino acids: CASSLRLFYTF. Written as DNA, the CDR3 is TGTGCCAGCAGTTTAAGGCTGTTCTACACCTTC.

This clone was picked up a small number of times. The CDR3 nucleotides are TGTGCCAGCAGTGACGGGACTAGCGGGACCGGGGAGCTGTTTTTT. Protein: CASSDGTSGTGELFF. The genes are TRBV6-4 and TRBJ2-2, with 12 bases that match TRBD2. Per germline, CDR1 MRHNA and CDR2 SNTAGT. J gave up 5 bases and V 2 bases, and 0 bases lay outside the gene matches. This CDR3 spans 15 amino acids.

A remark on this clone: This same CDR3 is encoded by further DNA sequences in the sample. This rearrangement joins TRBV5-1 to TRBJ2-7; no definite D call. Trimming shortened V by 2 bases and J by 4 bases, and 4 bases separated the two germline ends. Germline-derived CDR1 and CDR2 are SGHRS and YFSETQ. This CDR3 has 11 amino acids. CDR3 protein: CASSLGYEQYF. CDR3 nucleotide sequence: TGCGCCAGCAGCTTAGGATACGAGCAGTACTTC.

This clone was observed a single time. The chain links TRBV11-2 to TRBJ2-1, with TRBD1 as a possible D gene (5 bases). Trimming cost V 3 bases and J 12 bases, with 18 bases left between them. CDR1 SGHAT and CDR2 FQNNGV come from the germline V gene. This CDR3 region has 14 residues. In DNA, the CDR3 is TGTGCCAGCAGCTTTGAACGGCAGGGTTTAAGGCAGTTCTTC. Its protein is CASSFERQGLRQFF.

The chain joins TRBV28 to TRBJ2-7; maybe TRBD1 (6 bases). The CDR3 consists of 14 residues. Germline V CDR1 and CDR2: MDHEN, SYDVKM. With 3 bases removed from V and 1 base from J, the gap between germline ends came to 10 bases. In nucleotides, the CDR3 is TGTGCCAGCAGTTTCACAGGGAAATCCTACGAGCAGTACTTC. Translated, it gives CASSFTGKSYEQYF.

V and J are TRBV5-4 and TRBJ2-1, with 10 bases that match TRBD2. Germline assignment: CDR1 SGHNT and CDR2 YYREEE (reference sequence). The CDR3 is made up of 16 amino acids. V gave up 4 bases and J gave up 3 bases; unmatched junction bases: 7. For the CDR3, the DNA is TGTGCCAGCAGCCCCCTAGCGGGGGCCCTCTACAATGAGCAGTTCTTC. Translating it yields CASSPLAGALYNEQFF. Complete variable domain (other parts from reference TRBV5-4 and TRBJ2-1): ETGVTQSPTHLIKTRGQQVTLRCSSQSGHNTVSWYQQALGQGPQFIFQYYREEENGRGNFPPRFSGLQFPNYSSELNVNALELDDSALYLCASSPLAGALYNEQFFGPGTRLTVL.

The chain couples TRBV2 to TRBJ2-3; tentatively, D is TRBD2 (5 bases). The V end lost 6 bases, the J end lost 1 base, and 11 bases lay between the germline ends. Germline V gene lookup returns CDR1 SNHLY and CDR2 FYNNEI. This CDR3 comprises 14 residues. Here the CDR3 reads CASSTPAGTDTQYF. DNA of the CDR3: TGTGCCAGCAGCACTCCAGCGGGCACAGATACGCAGTATTTT.